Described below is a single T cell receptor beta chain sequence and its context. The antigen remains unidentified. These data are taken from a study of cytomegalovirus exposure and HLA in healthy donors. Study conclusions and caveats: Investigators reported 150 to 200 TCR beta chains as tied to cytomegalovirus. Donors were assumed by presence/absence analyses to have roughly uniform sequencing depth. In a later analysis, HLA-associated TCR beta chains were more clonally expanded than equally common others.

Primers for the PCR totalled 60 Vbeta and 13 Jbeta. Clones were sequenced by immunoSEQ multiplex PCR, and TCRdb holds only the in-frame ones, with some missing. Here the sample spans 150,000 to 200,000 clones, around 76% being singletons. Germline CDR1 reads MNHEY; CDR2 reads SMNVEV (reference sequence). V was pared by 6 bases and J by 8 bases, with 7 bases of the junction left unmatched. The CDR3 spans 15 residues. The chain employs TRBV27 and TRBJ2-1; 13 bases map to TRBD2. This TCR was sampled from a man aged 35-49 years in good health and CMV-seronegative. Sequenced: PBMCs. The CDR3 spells CASRGTSGKSYEQFF. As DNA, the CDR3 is TGTGCCAGCAGAGGGACTAGCGGGAAATCGTATGAGCAGTTCTTC.